This T cell receptor (beta chain) was found in a study of T cell repertoires in cytomegalovirus infection. Study-wide context: The public TCR beta signatures pointed to both CMV infection and matching HLA type.

Study observations and caveats: Dominating the ex vivo response were TCR beta clonotypes that were CMV-specific and HLA-C-restricted. The cumulative frequency of public TCR beta families distinguished individuals who carried CMV together with the relevant HLA.

Germline CDR1 DFQATT, CDR2 SNEGSKA (reference sequence). V dropped 6 bases and J dropped 0; count of bases not matched to a gene: 10. CDR3 size: 17 residues. TCRdb re-called the reads through MiXCR, storing one row per CDR3 protein. The sample records hundreds of thousands of distinct CDR3 sequences, more than 20% being singletons. A word on this clonotype: What it binds is unknown.

Sequencing used CD8+ T cells from PBMCs. The rearrangement joins TRBV20-1 to TRBJ2-3, with TRBD2 matching 12 bases. The TCR originated in a human donor in good health (CMV status not recorded). Some clones in this sample may be carry-over from other donors' samples. CDR3 amino acids: CSAELAGGSISTDTQYF. The CDR3 DNA sequence: TGCAGTGCGGAGCTAGCGGGGGGGTCCATTAGCACAGATACGCAGTATTTT.